The sequence of this TCR beta chain was determined in a study of blood T cell repertoires in COVID-19. Study summary: Italy, Spain and the United States were the sources of the convalescent and acute COVID-19 samples.

Between the trimmed V and J ends, which lost 6 bases and 8 bases, there was a span of 13 bases. Germline-derived CDR1 and CDR2 are MNHEY and SVGAGI. The CDR3 has 13 residues. The repertoire was sequenced with immunoSEQ multiplex PCR; TCRdb's copy has only in-frame clones and lacks some. The table shows approximately 270,000 clones, with 80% to 90% occurring only once. V usage is TRBV6-5 and J usage is TRBJ1-4; a possible D gene is TRBD1 (5 bases). Material for sequencing was peripheral blood. This TCR was recovered from a man older than 75 with acute or convalescent COVID-19. CDR3 protein: CASRLARGEKLFF. CDR3 nucleotides: TGTGCCAGCAGACTCGCCCGGGGGGAAAAACTGTTTTTT.